The subject of this entry is one T cell receptor beta chain. The V gene end was trimmed by 3 bases and the J gene end by 7 bases; junction bases not matched to a gene: 11. Germline V gives CDR1 SGHKS, CDR2 YYEKEE (reference sequence). The CDR3 extends over 16 amino acids. TCRdb's copy holds only in-frame clones and misses some; the assay was immunoSEQ multiplex PCR. The sample consists of over 250,000 clones, 70% to 90% of them appearing once. The data are from a study of blood T cell repertoires in COVID-19. The sample was peripheral blood. This sequence joins TRBV5-5 and TRBJ1-5, with 9 bases lining up with TRBD1. The receptor was isolated from a woman aged 65 to 85 with acute or convalescent COVID-19. The CDR3 sequence is CASSSDRGRSGQPQHF. As DNA, the CDR3 is TGTGCCAGCAGCTCGGACAGGGGCCGAAGCGGGCAGCCCCAGCATTTT.